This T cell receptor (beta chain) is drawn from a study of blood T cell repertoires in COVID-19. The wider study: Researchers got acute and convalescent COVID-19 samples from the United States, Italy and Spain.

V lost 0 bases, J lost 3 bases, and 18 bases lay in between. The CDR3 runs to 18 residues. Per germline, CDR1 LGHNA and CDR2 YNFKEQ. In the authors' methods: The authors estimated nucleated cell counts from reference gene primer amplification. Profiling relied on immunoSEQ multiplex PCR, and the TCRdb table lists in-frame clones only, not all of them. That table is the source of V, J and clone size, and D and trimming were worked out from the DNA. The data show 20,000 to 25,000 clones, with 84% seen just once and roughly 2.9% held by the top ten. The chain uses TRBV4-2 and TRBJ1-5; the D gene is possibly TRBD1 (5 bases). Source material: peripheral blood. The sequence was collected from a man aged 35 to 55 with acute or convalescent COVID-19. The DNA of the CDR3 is TGTGCCAGCAGCCAAGAAGATGGTGGGGCGACCACCAATCAGCCCCAGCATTTT. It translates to CASSQEDGGATTNQPQHF.